This T cell receptor (beta chain) was obtained from a study of technical replicates of blood from several donors. Assay: immunoSEQ multiplex PCR; the TCRdb copy retains only in-frame clones and omits some. The table shows around 83,000 clones, with roughly 92% occurring only once. The CDR3 length is 14 residues. CDR1 is SGHTA and CDR2 is FQGTGA in the germline V gene. Trimming took 3 bases from V and 10 from J, leaving 13 bases between them. The clonotype comes from a human donor in good health. This rearrangement joins TRBV7-3 to TRBJ1-6, with D perhaps TRBD1 (5 bases). Sequencing was done on a sample of T cells isolated from PBMCs. DNA of the CDR3: TGTGCCAGCAGCTTTGGTGGGGGGAGATCACCCCTCCACTTT. Translation gives CASSFGGGRSPLHF.